The 5 T cell receptor beta chains below were found in one sample sequenced in a study of CD8+ T cells in alopecia areata. RNA extraction was followed by reverse transcription into cDNA, which acted as the sequencing template. Some clones are missing from TCRdb's copy, which holds only in-frame ones; the method was immunoSEQ multiplex PCR. The data hold 110,000 to 150,000 clones, with around 83% observed a single time. Treatment in this sample: oral pan-JAK inhibitor, 5-10 mg twice daily. The material was CD8+ T cells sorted from blood, obtained at week 4, from a patient treated with tofacitinib. Source of these receptors: a human donor with alopecia areata.

This clone has a handful of counts. The chain uses TRBV15 and TRBJ1-3; D gene ambiguous. With 5 bases removed from V and 6 bases from J, the gap between germline ends came to 17 bases. The CDR3 is 15 amino acids. The germline gives CDR1 LNHNV, CDR2 YYDKDF (reference sequence). For the CDR3, the DNA is TGTGCCACCAGCCTCCGAAGGACGGAATTAAACACCATATATTTT. Translation: CATSLRRTELNTIYF.

The genes are TRBV5-1 and TRBJ2-1; TRBD2 aligns across 10 bases. V shed 1 base, J shed 2 bases, and the junction held 6 bases outside the gene matches. CDR1 is SGHRS and CDR2 is YFSETQ in the germline V gene. The CDR3 consists of 17 residues. The CDR3 loop is CASSLTSGKNAYNEQFF. CDR3 bases: TGCGCCAGCAGCTTGACTAGCGGGAAAAACGCCTACAATGAGCAGTTCTTC.

The rearrangement links TRBV2 to TRBJ2-7; the D call may be TRBD1 or TRBD2 (7 bases each). Germline loops: CDR1 SNHLY, CDR2 FYNNEI. The V end lost 10 bases, the J end lost 2 bases, and 18 bases lay between the germline ends. The CDR3 spans 14 residues. For the CDR3, the DNA is TGTGCCACCCATAGGGGGGGACAGCCCTACGAGCAGTACTTC. As protein: CATHRGGQPYEQYF.

The chain joins TRBV19 to TRBJ1-1, with a possible D match to TRBD1 (6 bases). The length of the CDR3 is 15 residues. CDR1 LNHDA and CDR2 SQIVND come from the germline V gene (reference sequence). V was trimmed by 5 bases and J by 3 bases, leaving 16 bases between them. For the CDR3, the DNA is TGTGCCAGTAGTTCCAGGGCGGGGGCGGACACTGAAGCTTTCTTT. Residues: CASSSRAGADTEAFF.

The chain employs TRBV11-2 and TRBJ2-7; no clear D gene. Germline lookup yields CDR1 SGHAT and CDR2 FQNNGV. V was trimmed by 5 bases and J by 3 bases, leaving 11 bases between them. The CDR3 loop spans 13 amino acids. Written as DNA, the CDR3 is TGTGCCAGCAGCAATGACTGGTACTACGAGCAGTACTTC. As protein: CASSNDWYYEQYF.